This TCR beta chain was sequenced during a study of spatial heterogeneity in lung cancer. Study overall: Each time, sequencing found more beta-chain sequences than alpha-chain sequences. The study observed each unique TCR and UMI combination more than ten times on average in raw reads.

V was shortened by 4 bases and J by 7 bases, with 7 bases between the two germline ends. Germline V gene lookup returns CDR1 SGHAT and CDR2 FQNNGV. The CDR3 consists of 11 residues. Time point specified: sample taken at primary tumor resection. Sequencing was performed on whole RNA extracted from tumor and nontumor lung tissue, or from frozen PBMC, and the material was left unsorted. Untreated early-stage non-small cell lung cancer patients, around 72 in total, were the donors. Individual TCR cDNA molecules each bore their own unique molecular identifier. One entry per CDR3 protein results from TCRdb running MiXCR on the 5' RACE reads. The table records 40,000 or so distinct CDR3 sequences, 5.2% of them present only once. This clonotype was counted ten times or more.

The source is a female donor with early-stage non-small cell lung cancer. The sample consisted of PBMCs, taken at surgery. The rearrangement joins TRBV11-2 to TRBJ2-5; D is undetermined. In nucleotides, the CDR3 is TGTGCCAGCAGCTCGGATTTGACCCAGTACTTC. Its protein product is CASSSDLTQYF.